This is a list of T cell receptor beta chains from one sample in a study of shared clonotypes between healthy human individuals. TCRdb's copy holds only in-frame clones and misses some; the assay was immunoSEQ multiplex PCR. Among roughly 450,000 clones, 60% to 85% were seen once, and the ten largest hold 10% to 15%. The sequenced material came from PBMCs. Source of these receptors: a woman aged 40-49 years in good health. Some clones in this sample may be carry-over from other donors' samples. The CDR3 runs from the conserved cysteine through the conserved F or W. Fields, in order: V gene, J gene, clone size, D gene, CDR3 protein, CDR3 DNA. A D gene is named only where the DNA matches it firmly. Some rows mark clone size as missing; the rest say once, few, many or name a class of expanded clone.

TRBV11-2	TRBJ1-1	.	.	CASSSLLRVTEAFF	TGTGCCAGCAGCTCGCTTTTAAGAGTAACTGAAGCTTTCTTT
TRBV12-5	TRBJ2-7	.	TRBD1	CAKPPAGGCEQYF	TGTGCTAAGCCACCCGCAGGGGGATGCGAGCAGTACTTC
TRBV13	TRBJ2-5	.	.	CASSLVGSGAQYF	TGTGCCAGCAGCTTGGTGGGCTCTGGGGCCCAGTACTTC
TRBV5-6	TRBJ1-2	few	.	CASSSTGDGGYTF	TGTGCCAGCAGCTCCACAGGAGACGGTGGCTACACCTTC
TRBV6-1	TRBJ1-1	many	.	CASRGPGAMNTEAFF	TGTGCCAGCAGGGGCCCCGGGGCAATGAACACTGAAGCTTTCTTT
TRBV7-9	TRBJ1-5	.	.	CASSPEQGVGQPQHF	TGTGCCAGCAGCCCAGAACAGGGCGTGGGGCAGCCCCAGCATTTT
TRBV15	TRBJ1-2	.	TRBD1	CATRTGVTSDYGYTF	TGTGCCACCAGGACAGGGGTTACGTCCGACTATGGCTACACCTTC
TRBV4-3	TRBJ2-7	.	TRBD2	CASSQEAGIYEQYF	TGCGCCAGCAGCCAAGAAGCGGGAATCTACGAGCAGTACTTC
TRBV6-6	TRBJ2-7	.	TRBD1	CASSYSTRTGAYEQYF	TGTGCCAGCAGTTACTCCACCCGGACAGGGGCCTACGAGCAGTACTTC
TRBV7-3	TRBJ2-5	.	TRBD2	CASSPAGLSVETQYF	TGTGCCAGCAGCCCGGCGGGACTATCAGTGGAGACCCAGTACTTC
TRBV2	TRBJ1-5	.	.	CASSESDSSNQPQHF	TGTGCCAGCAGTGAATCCGACAGCAGCAATCAGCCCCAGCATTTT
TRBV29-1	TRBJ2-1	.	TRBD2	CSVEERETYNEQFF	TGCAGCGTTGAAGAGCGGGAGACCTACAATGAGCAGTTCTTC
TRBV7-2	TRBJ2-1	many	TRBD2	CASSYLREGGEQFF	TGTGCCAGCAGCTATTTGCGGGAGGGCGGTGAGCAGTTCTTC
TRBV25-1	TRBJ1-2	.	.	CASSESRNSGYTF	TGTGCCAGCAGTGAATCTCGGAACAGTGGCTACACCTTC
TRBV4-1	TRBJ2-1	.	.	CASSLGGNEQFF	TGCGCCAGCAGTCTCGGGGGCAATGAGCAGTTCTTC
TRBV19	TRBJ1-1	.	.	CASRKQGFGNTEAFF	TGTGCCAGTAGAAAGCAAGGGTTCGGGAACACTGAAGCTTTCTTT
TRBV5-5	TRBJ2-5	many	.	CASSLASLGGRETQYF	TGTGCCAGCAGCTTGGCGAGTTTAGGAGGGCGAGAGACCCAGTACTTC
TRBV9	TRBJ2-6	once	.	CASSADPREGGANVLTF	TGTGCCAGCAGTGCCGACCCCCGTGAAGGTGGGGCCAACGTCCTGACTTTC
TRBV18	TRBJ2-1	.	TRBD1	CASSPWTGDQYNEQFF	TGTGCCAGCTCACCATGGACAGGGGATCAATACAATGAGCAGTTCTTC
TRBV25-1	TRBJ2-1	many	TRBD2	CASVAGVSYNEQFF	TGTGCCAGCGTAGCGGGAGTGAGTTACAATGAGCAGTTCTTC
TRBV28	TRBJ2-5	.	TRBD2	CASSSISGEEETQYF	TGTGCCAGCAGCTCGATTAGCGGGGAGGAAGAGACCCAGTACTTC
TRBV5-1	TRBJ1-5	.	TRBD1	CASSIGQGGNQPQHF	TGCGCCAGCAGCATAGGACAGGGAGGCAATCAGCCCCAGCATTTT
TRBV2	TRBJ2-5	.	TRBD2	CASIGLAETQYF	TGTGCCAGCATCGGACTAGCGGAGACCCAGTACTTC
TRBV6-1	TRBJ1-1	few	.	CASTDLASNTEAFF	TGTGCCAGCACCGACCTAGCCTCGAACACTGAAGCTTTCTTT
TRBV4-2	TRBJ2-2	.	.	CASSQDDLNTGELFF	TGTGCCAGCAGCCAAGATGACTTGAACACCGGGGAGCTGTTTTTT
TRBV7-3	TRBJ2-2	.	TRBD2	CASSHRTSGSRTGELFF	TGTGCCAGCAGCCACAGGACTAGCGGGAGTCGGACCGGGGAGCTGTTTTTT
TRBV25-1	TRBJ2-2	.	.	CASSLYDPANTGELFF	TGTGCCAGCAGTTTATACGATCCGGCGAACACCGGGGAGCTGTTTTTT